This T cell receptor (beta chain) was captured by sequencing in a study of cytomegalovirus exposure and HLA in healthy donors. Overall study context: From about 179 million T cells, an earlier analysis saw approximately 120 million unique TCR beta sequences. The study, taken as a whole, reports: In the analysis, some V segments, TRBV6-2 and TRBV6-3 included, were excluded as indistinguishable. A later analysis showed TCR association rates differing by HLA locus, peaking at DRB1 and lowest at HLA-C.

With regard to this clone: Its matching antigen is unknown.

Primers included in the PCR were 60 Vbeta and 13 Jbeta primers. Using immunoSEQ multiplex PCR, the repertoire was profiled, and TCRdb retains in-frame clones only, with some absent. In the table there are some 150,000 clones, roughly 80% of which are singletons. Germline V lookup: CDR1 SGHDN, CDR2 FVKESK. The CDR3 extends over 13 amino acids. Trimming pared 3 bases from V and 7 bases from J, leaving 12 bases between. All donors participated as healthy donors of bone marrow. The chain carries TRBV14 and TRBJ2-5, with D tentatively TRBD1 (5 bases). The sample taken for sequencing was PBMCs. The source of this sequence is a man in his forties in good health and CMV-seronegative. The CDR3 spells CASSQGLGVTQYF. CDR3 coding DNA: TGTGCCAGCAGCCAGGGGCTTGGCGTGACCCAGTACTTC. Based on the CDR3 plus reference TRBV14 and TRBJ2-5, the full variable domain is EAGVTQFPSHSVIEKGQTVTLRCDPISGHDNLYWYRRVMGKEIKFLLHFVKESKQDESGMPNNRFLAERTGGTYSTLKVQPAELEDSGVYFCASSQGLGVTQYFGPGTRLLVL.